This T cell receptor (beta chain) was found in a study of blood T cells in healthy people across ages. This clonotype was observed a handful of times. Germline V CDR1 and CDR2: PRHDT, FYEKMQ (reference sequence). Trimming cost V 1 base and J 1 base, with 14 bases left between them. The length of the CDR3 is 18 residues. Donors ranged from about 6 to 90 years old and were healthy Caucasians in Russia. Roughly 10 milliliters of peripheral blood were drawn from each donor. Then a second PCR, running roughly 6 to 12 cycles, was carried out with a sample-barcoded 5' primer and a J-beta primer mix. Unique molecular identifiers of 12 random nucleotides labeled each cDNA. TCRdb fed the 5' RACE reads into MiXCR, producing one record per CDR3 protein. The sample shows about 970,000 distinct CDR3 sequences, roughly 47% of them seen only once.

The chain is built from TRBV13 and TRBJ2-6; D remains ambiguous. The origin of this receptor is a woman aged 55-70 years in good health. Sample: blood. CDR3 bases: TGTGCCAGCAGCTTAGTGGGAAGTATCCAATCTGGGGCCAACGTCCTGACTTTC. Protein sequence: CASSLVGSIQSGANVLTF.